This TCR beta chain was observed in a study of cytomegalovirus exposure and HLA in healthy donors. Germline-derived CDR1 and CDR2 are SGHDT and YYEEEE. This CDR3 is 14 amino acids long. J lost 3 bases, V lost 5 bases, and 3 bases had no gene match. Primers for the PCR totalled 60 Vbeta and 13 Jbeta. Method: immunoSEQ multiplex PCR; TCRdb's copy keeps in-frame clones and lacks some. Altogether about 130,000 clones are present, about two thirds being singletons, with the ten largest covering 3% to 4.5%. Sequencing input: PBMCs. The TCR comes from a young man in good health and CMV-seronegative. The genes are TRBV5-6 and TRBJ2-5; 11 bases align to TRBD2. The CDR3 nucleotides are TGTGCCAGCAGGTCGGGACTAGCGGAAGAGACCCAGTACTTC. This encodes CASRSGLAEETQYF. Using reference TRBV5-6 and TRBJ2-5 for the parts outside the CDR3, the full variable domain is DAGVTQSPTHLIKTRGQQVTLRCSPKSGHDTVSWYQQALGQGPQFIFQYYEEEERQRGNFPDRFSGHQFPNYSSELNVNALLLGDSALYLCASRSGLAEETQYFGPGTRLLVL.